This TCR beta chain was captured by sequencing in a study of T-cell reconstitution after alpha-beta-depleted transplantation in children. This clonotype appeared a few times. The CDR3 loop spans 18 amino acids. V lost 7 bases to trimming and J lost 1 base, with 22 bases between them. Per germline, CDR1 SGHAT and CDR2 FQDESV (reference sequence). For TCRbeta, the library was prepared with unique molecular identifiers. Using its own MiXCR run on the PCR reads, TCRdb lists one record per CDR3 protein. Of roughly 400,000 distinct CDR3 sequences listed, roughly 22% are singletons. The rearrangement links TRBV11-1 to TRBJ1-4; D gene uncertain. This clonotype was sampled from a human donor who donated a stem cell graft to a child with acute myeloid leukemia. The sample consisted of PBMCs from the stem cell graft donor, taken from the stem cell graft. The CDR3 nucleotides read TGTGCCAGCATCCCTTATCGGGAGGAGTACGAAACTAATGAAAAACTGTTTTTT. Encoded protein: CASIPYREEYETNEKLFF.